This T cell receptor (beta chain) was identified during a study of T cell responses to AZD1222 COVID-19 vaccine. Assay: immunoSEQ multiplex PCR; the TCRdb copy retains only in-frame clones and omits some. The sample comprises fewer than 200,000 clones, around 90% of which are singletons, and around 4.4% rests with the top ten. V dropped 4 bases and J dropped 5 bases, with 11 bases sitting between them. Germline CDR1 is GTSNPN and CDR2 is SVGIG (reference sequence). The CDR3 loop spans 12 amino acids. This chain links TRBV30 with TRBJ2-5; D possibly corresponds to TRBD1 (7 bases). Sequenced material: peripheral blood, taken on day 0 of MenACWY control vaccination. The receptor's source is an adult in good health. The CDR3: CAWKAGGETQYF. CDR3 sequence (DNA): TGTGCCTGGAAGGCAGGGGGGGAGACCCAGTACTTC.